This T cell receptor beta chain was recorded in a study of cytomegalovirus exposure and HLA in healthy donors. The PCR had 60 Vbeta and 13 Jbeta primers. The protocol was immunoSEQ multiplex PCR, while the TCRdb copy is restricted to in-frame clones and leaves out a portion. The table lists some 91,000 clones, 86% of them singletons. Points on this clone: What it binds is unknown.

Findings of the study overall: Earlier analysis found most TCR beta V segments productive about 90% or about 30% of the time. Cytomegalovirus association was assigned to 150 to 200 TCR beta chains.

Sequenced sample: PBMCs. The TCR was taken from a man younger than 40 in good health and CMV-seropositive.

The CDR3 region is CASSSEGGTGVDTQYF. The CDR3 DNA follows: TGCGCCAGCAGCTCCGAAGGCGGGACAGGGGTTGATACGCAGTATTTT. The chain recombines TRBV5-1 with TRBJ2-3; the match to TRBD1 covers 10 bases. Unmatched junction bases numbered 10, after V lost 3 bases and J lost 6 bases. The V gene's germline CDR1 is SGHRS and CDR2 YFSETQ. CDR3 length equals 16 residues. The whole variable domain, filled in from reference TRBV5-1 and TRBJ2-3, reads KAGVTQTPRYLIKTRGQQVTLSCSPISGHRSVSWYQQTPGQGLQFLFEYFSETQRNKGNFPGRFSGRQFSNSRSEMNVSTLELGDSALYLCASSSEGGTGVDTQYFGPGTRLTVL.